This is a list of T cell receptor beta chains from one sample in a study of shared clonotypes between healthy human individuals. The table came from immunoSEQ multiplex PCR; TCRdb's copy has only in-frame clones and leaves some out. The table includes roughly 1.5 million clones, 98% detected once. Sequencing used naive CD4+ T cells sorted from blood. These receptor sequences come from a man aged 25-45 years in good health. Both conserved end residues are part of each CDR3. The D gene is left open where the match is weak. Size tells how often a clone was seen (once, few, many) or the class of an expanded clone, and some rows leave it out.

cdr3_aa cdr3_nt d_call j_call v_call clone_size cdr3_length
CASSQGSGYEQYF TGTGCCAGCAGTCAGGGTTCAGGCTACGAGCAGTACTTC . TRBJ2-7 TRBV6-5 . 13
CASSYQGAYNEQFF TGTGCCAGCAGCTATCAAGGAGCCTACAATGAGCAGTTCTTC . TRBJ2-1 TRBV7-2 . 14
CASSPGQFSGANVLTF TGTGCCAGCAGCCCGGGACAGTTCTCTGGGGCCAACGTCCTGACTTTC TRBD1 TRBJ2-6 TRBV5-4 once 16
CSVQGQRLNTEAFF TGCAGCGTTCAGGGACAGAGACTGAACACTGAAGCTTTCTTT TRBD1 TRBJ1-1 TRBV29-1 . 14
CASSPTGVREQYF TGTGCCAGCAGTCCGACAGGGGTTCGGGAGCAGTACTTC TRBD1 TRBJ2-7 TRBV28 . 13
CASSLGGGVQYF TGTGCCAGCAGCTTGGGTGGGGGTGTGCAGTACTTC . TRBJ2-7 TRBV7-9 . 12
CASSLIHYGYTF TGTGCCAGCAGTTTAATTCATTATGGCTACACCTTC . TRBJ1-2 TRBV28 . 12
CASSPYLAGVFEQYF TGTGCCAGCAGTCCCTATCTAGCGGGAGTTTTTGAGCAGTACTTC TRBD2 TRBJ2-7 TRBV27 once 15
CASSTGLAGGVYNEQFF TGTGCCAGCAGCACCGGACTAGCGGGAGGTGTCTACAATGAGCAGTTCTTC TRBD2 TRBJ2-1 TRBV11-3 . 17
CASSPGTGGAKNIQYF TGTGCCAGCTCACCAGGGACAGGGGGGGCCAAAAACATTCAGTACTTC TRBD1 TRBJ2-4 TRBV18 . 16
CASSFGWVDTEAFF TGCGCCAGCAGCTTCGGGTGGGTGGACACTGAAGCTTTCTTT . TRBJ1-1 TRBV5-1 . 14
CASSPRGGTETQYF TGTGCCAGCAGCCCGAGGGGAGGGACAGAGACCCAGTACTTC TRBD2 TRBJ2-5 TRBV7-3 . 14
CASSSFTTQGTDTQYF TGTGCCAGCAGCTCGTTCACTACACAGGGGACAGATACGCAGTATTTT TRBD1 TRBJ2-3 TRBV5-5 . 16
CASSSARGSSYEQYF TGTGCCAGCAGTTCCGCCCGGGGGAGCTCCTACGAGCAGTACTTC . TRBJ2-7 TRBV6-5 . 15
CASSLYPPGESNQPQHF TGTGCCAGCAGTTTATACCCTCCAGGGGAGAGCAATCAGCCCCAGCATTTT . TRBJ1-5 TRBV27 . 17
CASSFGAAGTDTQYF TGCGCCAGCAGCTTCGGAGCAGCGGGAACAGATACGCAGTATTTT TRBD2 TRBJ2-3 TRBV5-1 . 15
CASSSRVSSYEQYF TGTGCCAGCAGCTCCCGGGTCAGCTCCTACGAGCAGTACTTC . TRBJ2-7 TRBV7-2 . 14
CSARGSHTQYF TGCAGTGCTAGGGGGTCCCATACGCAGTATTTT . TRBJ2-3 TRBV20-1 . 11
CASSKDPLAEVTGELFF TGTGCCAGCAGCAAGGACCCCCTAGCGGAGGTAACCGGGGAGCTGTTTTTT TRBD2 TRBJ2-2 TRBV5-4 . 17
CASSHSTANEQFF TGTGCCAGCAGCCACTCTACCGCCAATGAGCAGTTCTTC . TRBJ2-1 TRBV11-2 . 13
CASSLVQRYTEAFF TGTGCCAGCAGCTTGGTGCAGAGGTACACTGAAGCTTTCTTT . TRBJ1-1 TRBV5-6 . 14
CASSFGLAGTDTQYF TGTGCCAGCAGTTTCGGGCTAGCGGGCACAGATACGCAGTATTTT TRBD2 TRBJ2-3 TRBV27 . 15
CASSVEGWGEKLFF TGTGCCAGCAGCGTAGAGGGATGGGGAGAAAAACTGTTTTTT . TRBJ1-4 TRBV9 once 14
CASSPGISMTEKLFF TGTGCCAGCAGCCCCGGAATTAGTATGACTGAAAAACTGTTTTTT . TRBJ1-4 TRBV5-5 . 15
CASSHFGTSGDTQYF TGTGCCAGCAGCCACTTCGGGACTTCGGGAGATACGCAGTATTTT . TRBJ2-3 TRBV7-3 once 15
CASSHLPIKGNEQYF TGTGCCAGCAGCCACTTACCCATCAAGGGTAACGAGCAGTACTTC . TRBJ2-7 TRBV28 once 15
CASSQDSFGWGSQYF TGCGCCAGCAGCCAAGACTCTTTCGGGTGGGGCTCGCAGTACTTC . TRBJ2-7 TRBV4-3 . 15
CASSHLRTDTQYF TGTGCCAGCAGCCACCTGCGTACAGATACGCAGTATTTT . TRBJ2-3 TRBV11-2 . 13
CASMRTVFQSSYNEQFF TGTGCCAGTATGAGGACAGTCTTTCAGAGCTCCTACAATGAGCAGTTCTTC . TRBJ2-1 TRBV19 . 17
CASSPTRTLSFHEQYF TGTGCCAGCAGTCCAACCAGGACCTTGTCTTTCCACGAGCAGTACTTC . TRBJ2-7 TRBV9 . 16
CASSPWTSTLSYEQYF TGTGCCAGCAGCCCATGGACTTCCACGCTCTCCTACGAGCAGTACTTC . TRBJ2-7 TRBV11-2 . 16
CASSKDRIFYEQYF TGCGCCAGCAGCAAGGACAGAATTTTCTACGAGCAGTACTTC . TRBJ2-7 TRBV5-1 once 14
CATSRAGTSSYEQYF TGTGCCACCAGCAGAGCCGGGACTAGCTCCTACGAGCAGTACTTC TRBD2 TRBJ2-7 TRBV15 once 15
CSVEEKGRVGFETQYF TGCAGCGTTGAAGAAAAGGGACGAGTAGGTTTCGAGACCCAGTACTTC . TRBJ2-5 TRBV29-1 once 16
CASSLGLLPNEQFF TGTGCCAGCAGCTTGGGGCTATTACCGAATGAGCAGTTCTTC . TRBJ2-1 TRBV11-1 . 14
CASSGRPSYEQYF TGTGCCAGCAGTGGACGACCAAGTTACGAGCAGTACTTC . TRBJ2-7 TRBV6-1 . 13
CASRTTGGADNEQFF TGTGCCAGCAGGACTACAGGGGGTGCGGACAATGAGCAGTTCTTC TRBD1 TRBJ2-1 TRBV6-1 . 15
CASSQRLAGGYEQYF TGTGCCAGCAGCCAGAGGCTAGCGGGGGGCTACGAGCAGTACTTC TRBD2 TRBJ2-7 TRBV4-2 . 15
CASSLGSGIGELFF TGTGCCAGCAGTTTAGGGTCAGGGATCGGGGAGCTGTTTTTT . TRBJ2-2 TRBV27 once 14
CASSTYQGGRGNTIYF TGTGCCAGCAGTACATATCAGGGCGGACGCGGAAACACCATATATTTT . TRBJ1-3 TRBV27 . 16
CASSIAVSGVKNEQFF TGTGCCAGTAGTATTGCGGTGTCGGGGGTGAAAAATGAGCAGTTCTTC . TRBJ2-1 TRBV19 . 16
CASSPRGSGRTDTQYF TGTGCCAGCAGCCCCCGTGGTAGCGGGCGCACAGATACGCAGTATTTT TRBD2 TRBJ2-3 TRBV9 . 16
CASSLAGTGSVSYEQYF TGTGCCAGCAGCTTGGCCGGGACAGGGTCCGTATCCTACGAGCAGTACTTC TRBD1 TRBJ2-7 TRBV5-4 . 17
CAIRLNRAQGTNTIYF TGTGCCATCAGGCTCAACCGGGCCCAAGGAACGAACACCATATATTTT . TRBJ1-3 TRBV10-3 . 16
CASSHGTANYGYTF TGTGCCAGCAGCCACGGGACAGCTAACTATGGCTACACCTTC TRBD1 TRBJ1-2 TRBV7-9 . 14
CASSIGAHRVGTEAFF TGTGCCAGTAGTATAGGCGCCCACAGGGTTGGGACTGAAGCTTTCTTT . TRBJ1-1 TRBV19 . 16
CASSFRGTNNEQFF TGTGCCAGCAGCTTCAGAGGGACCAACAATGAGCAGTTCTTC . TRBJ2-1 TRBV11-2 . 14
CASSDGAGVPYEQYF TGTGCCAGCAGCGATGGGGCAGGGGTTCCCTACGAGCAGTACTTC . TRBJ2-7 TRBV7-9 . 15
CASSVGSGGNTDTQYF TGTGCCAGCAGCGTAGGAAGCGGTGGGAACACAGATACGCAGTATTTT . TRBJ2-3 TRBV9 . 16
CASSLPFGTQYF TGTGCCAGCAGTCTCCCCTTTGGTACGCAGTATTTT . TRBJ2-3 TRBV28 . 12
CASSIWGAPGYTF TGTGCCAGTAGTATATGGGGTGCTCCCGGCTACACCTTC . TRBJ1-2 TRBV19 . 13